The 26 T cell receptor beta chains below come from one sample, sequenced in a study of blood T cell repertoires in COVID-19 (dated by TCRdb to about 2020). Libraries were made using the immunoSEQ multiplex PCR assay. Held by TCRdb, this immuneACCESS table contains in-frame sequences only and omits some clones. Under half of the omission traces to an unresolved V gene where checked; the cause of the rest is unknown. Counted in this sample were a few hundred thousand clones; around 87% of them appeared once. The top ten hold 2% to 3% of the sample. Sequencing was done on a sample of peripheral blood. The receptors originated from a woman aged 45-60 years with acute or convalescent COVID-19.

The V and J genes are TRBV7-3 and TRBJ2-1; 7 nucleotides align to TRBD2. With 5 bases clipped from V and 10 bases from J, the junction kept 8 bases outside the gene matches. CDR1 and CDR2 (germline): SGHTA, FQGTGA. There are 13 residues in the CDR3. CDR3 sequence (DNA): TGTGCCAGCAGCCCGGGACTCGGGAGGGAGCAGTTCTTC. Translation gives CASSPGLGREQFF.

This chain uses TRBV5-6 with TRBJ2-3; 9 nucleotides match TRBD2. V lost 0 bases to trimming and J lost 6 bases; unmatched junction nucleotides: 8. Germline loops: CDR1 SGHDT, CDR2 YYEEEE. This CDR3 has 16 residues. CDR3: CASSLVDGLARDTQYF. The CDR3 DNA reads as TGTGCCAGCAGCTTGGTAGACGGACTAGCGCGCGATACGCAGTATTTT.

This CDR3 reads CASSEGSGRRNEQYF. The CDR3 region has the DNA TGCGCCAGCAGTGAAGGTAGCGGGAGGCGAAACGAGCAGTACTTC. This chain connects TRBV10-2 to TRBJ2-7; TRBD2 agrees at 10 bases. CDR1 and CDR2 (germline): WSHSY, SAAADI. This CDR3 has 15 residues. J lost 5 bases, V lost 3 bases, and 7 bases had no gene match.

The chain combines TRBV29-1 with TRBJ1-4; D is perhaps TRBD1 (5 bases). Trimming removed 5 bases from V and 8 bases from J, with 18 bases in between. The CDR3 runs 14 residues. Germline assignment: CDR1 SQVTM and CDR2 ANQGSEA. CDR3 coding DNA: TGCAGCGTTCTCGACTCCGCCGGGGGGGAAAAACTGTTTTTT. This gives the protein CSVLDSAGGEKLFF.

The rearrangement joins TRBV5-4 to TRBJ2-5; 10 nucleotides line up with TRBD2. Looked up from germline, CDR1 is SGHNT and CDR2 is YYREEE (reference sequence). The V segment lost 5 bases and the J segment 2 bases; nucleotides outside the gene matches: 6. This CDR3 is built from 15 residues. The DNA for the CDR3 is TGTGCCAGCAGTCCCAGCGGGAGGGTTCAAGAGACCCAGTACTTC. Protein sequence: CASSPSGRVQETQYF.

This clone occurred a few times. The CDR3 coding sequence is TGTGCCAGCAGCTTCCGGGGGTGGGATTCACCCCTCCACTTT. Translating it yields CASSFRGWDSPLHF. This chain uses TRBV7-2 with TRBJ1-6, with D maybe TRBD1 (5 bases). CDR1 SGHTA and CDR2 FQGNSA come from the germline V gene. The CDR3 loop spans 14 amino acids. V was trimmed by 3 bases and J by 8 bases, leaving 11 bases between them.

The V call is TRBV9, the J call TRBJ2-2; the D gene is possibly TRBD1 (5 bases). This CDR3 has 13 amino acids. CDR1 and CDR2 from the germline V gene are SGDLS and YYNGEE. Deletions cut 3 bases from V and 3 bases from J, with 6 bases between. For the CDR3, the DNA is TGTGCCAGCAGCGAACAGGACACCGGGGAGCTGTTTTTT. It specifies CASSEQDTGELFF.

With respect to this clone: A much larger clone sits a single nucleotide away, making a read error possible. The V and J genes are TRBV4-3 and TRBJ1-2, with D possibly being TRBD1 (5 bases). The CDR3 is 14 residues long. Trimming removed 0 bases at V and 2 bases at J, with 7 bases between. CDR1 is LGHNA, CDR2 YSLEER, per germline. The DNA for the CDR3 is TGCGCCAGCAGCCAAGATCGGGGGAACTATGGCTACACCTTC. It codes for CASSQDRGNYGYTF.

This sequence joins TRBV4-3 and TRBJ1-4; 11 bases align to TRBD1. In germline, CDR1 is LGHNA, CDR2 YSLEER. The CDR3 covers 16 residues. V lost 4 bases to trimming and J lost 7 bases; unmatched junction nucleotides: 8. The CDR3 reads CASSPGQGVYFEKLFF. The CDR3 DNA reads TGCGCCAGCAGCCCGGGACAGGGGGTGTATTTTGAAAAACTGTTTTTT.

This chain links TRBV5-1 with TRBJ1-4; D might be TRBD1 (6 bases). The CDR3 runs to 15 residues. V shed 5 bases and J shed 8 bases, with 19 bases lying between them. The germline CDR1 and CDR2 sequences are SGHRS and YFSETQ. The CDR3 is CASSDPTGFEEKLFF. DNA of the CDR3: TGCGCCAGCAGTGACCCGACAGGTTTTGAGGAAAAACTGTTTTTT.

This clone was seen only once. The chain is built from TRBV4-3 and TRBJ1-6; no clear D gene. Between the trimmed V and J ends, which lost 1 base and 0 bases, there was a span of 4 bases. The CDR3 has 15 residues. The germline gives CDR1 LGHNA, CDR2 YSLEER. The chain's CDR3 is CASSQGSSYNSPLHF. DNA of the CDR3: TGCGCCAGCAGCCAAGGGAGCTCCTATAATTCACCCCTCCACTTT.

The V call is TRBV19, the J call TRBJ1-5; TRBD1 is a possible D gene (5 bases). Germline V gene data show CDR1 as LNHDA and CDR2 as SQIVND (reference sequence). Trimming removed 8 bases from V and 2 bases from J, with 16 bases in between. This CDR3 region has 15 residues. Here the CDR3 reads CASFQGMYGNQPQHF. CDR3 nucleotides: TGTGCCAGTTTTCAGGGAATGTACGGCAATCAGCCCCAGCATTTT.

This clone was picked up a small number of times. CDR3 nucleotides: TGTGCCAGCAGTTCCCCACCCCGACAGGGGTGGTCTGGAAACACCATATATTTT. Protein product: CASSSPPRQGWSGNTIYF. The chain combines TRBV7-8 with TRBJ1-3; 8 nucleotides line up with TRBD1. The junction had 14 bases not matched to a gene; V was cut back by 6 bases and J by 1 base. Germline CDR1 reads SGHVS; CDR2 reads FQNEAQ. CDR3 length: 18 residues.

The chain couples TRBV24-1 to TRBJ2-2, with unresolved D. Deletions cut 7 bases from V and 2 bases from J, with 7 bases between. The CDR3 contains 13 residues. Germline V CDR1 and CDR2: KGHDR, SFDVKD. The CDR3 protein is CATRSPNTGELFF. The CDR3, as DNA: TGTGCCACCAGAAGCCCAAACACCGGGGAGCTGTTTTTT.

V and J are TRBV30 and TRBJ2-3, with TRBD2 matching over 9 bases. With 0 bases clipped from V and 4 bases from J, the junction kept 5 bases outside the gene matches. The CDR3 spans 15 residues. The germline gives CDR1 GTSNPN, CDR2 SVGIG (reference sequence). CDR3 region: CAWSVGVAGADTQYF. CDR3 in DNA: TGTGCCTGGAGTGTAGGGGTAGCGGGAGCAGATACGCAGTATTTT.

V is TRBV18 and J is TRBJ1-1; D is undetermined. Between the trimmed V and J ends, which lost 3 bases and 1 base, there was a span of 6 bases. The CDR3 loop spans 13 amino acids. CDR1 is KGHSH and CDR2 is LQKENI in the germline V gene. CDR3 coding DNA: TGTGCCAGCTCACCGGGAGCGAACACTGAAGCTTTCTTT. Amino acids: CASSPGANTEAFF.

This chain joins TRBV5-1 and TRBJ2-3; D perhaps matches TRBD2 (6 bases). V was clipped by 6 bases and J by 2 bases, with 13 bases between them. Germline CDR1 SGHRS, CDR2 YFSETQ. The CDR3 is 14 amino acids. CDR3 DNA sequence: TGCGCCAGCAAGCCGGGACTGACCACAGATACGCAGTATTTT. Translated, it gives CASKPGLTTDTQYF.

The V gene is TRBV9, the J gene TRBJ2-5, with 11 bases lining up with TRBD2. V shed 4 bases and J 2 bases; nucleotides not matched to a gene: 4. CDR3 length: 15 residues. Germline CDR1 reads SGDLS; CDR2 reads YYNGEE. CDR3 DNA sequence: TGTGCCAGCAGCCCCGGGACTAGCGGACAAGAGACCCAGTACTTC. Amino acids: CASSPGTSGQETQYF.

This chain connects TRBV28 to TRBJ1-5; a weak D match, TRBD1 (6 bases). CDR1 and CDR2 from the germline V gene are MDHEN and SYDVKM. V was trimmed by 6 bases and J by 1 base, leaving 10 bases between them. The CDR3 has 14 residues. CDR3 amino acids: CASSLGQSNQPQHF. DNA of the CDR3: TGTGCCAGCAGCCTTGGACAGAGCAATCAGCCCCAGCATTTT.

CDR3 loop: CASSQGAAYGYTF. The CDR3 DNA sequence: TGTGCCAGCAGCCAAGGGGCAGCTTATGGCTACACCTTC. J is TRBJ1-2 and V is TRBV14, with D unresolved. The V gene lost 1 base and the J gene lost 5 bases, with 8 bases spanning the gap. The CDR3 extends over 13 amino acids. Germline CDR1 and CDR2: SGHDN and FVKESK.

This chain joins TRBV27 and TRBJ2-3, with 12 bases fitting TRBD2. CDR1 is MNHEY, CDR2 SMNVEV, per germline (reference sequence). V shed 2 bases, J shed 0 bases, and the junction held 3 bases outside the gene matches. This CDR3 contains 17 residues. The CDR3 is CASSLLAGGPSTDTQYF. The DNA for the CDR3 is TGTGCCAGCAGTTTACTAGCGGGAGGGCCTAGCACAGATACGCAGTATTTT.

The chain carries TRBV5-4 and TRBJ2-7; the match to TRBD1 covers 8 bases. In germline, CDR1 is SGHNT, CDR2 YYREEE (reference sequence). The J segment lost 4 bases and the V segment lost 4 bases, leaving 10 bases of the junction unmatched. The CDR3 loop spans 15 amino acids. In DNA form, the CDR3 reads TGTGCCAGCAGCCAGCAGGGGGCTTCGTGGTACGAGCAGTACTTC. Its protein product is CASSQQGASWYEQYF.

The chain couples TRBV27 to TRBJ2-1; D is unresolved. Trimming shortened V by 6 bases and J by 2 bases, and 14 bases separated the two germline ends. The CDR3 is 15 residues long. Per the germline V gene, CDR1 is MNHEY and CDR2 is SMNVEV (reference sequence). The CDR3 DNA is TGTGCCAGCAGGTTGAGGAGCCTCGCCTACAATGAGCAGTTCTTC. It is translated as CASRLRSLAYNEQFF.

This sequence joins TRBV7-9 and TRBJ2-7; 9 bases fit TRBD2. The trim removed 6 bases at V and 2 bases at J, leaving 2 bases unmatched. The CDR3 sequence is 13 residues long. Germline V gene data show CDR1 as SEHNR and CDR2 as FQNEAQ (reference sequence). This CDR3 is CASSPSGTYEQYF. As DNA, the CDR3 is TGTGCCAGCAGTCCTAGCGGGACCTACGAGCAGTACTTC.

V gene TRBV10-1 combines with J gene TRBJ1-1; the D gene is possibly TRBD1 (5 bases). This CDR3 has 14 amino acids. Germline-derived CDR1 and CDR2 are WNHNN and SYGVQD (reference sequence). Deletions cut 8 bases from V and 1 base from J, with 14 bases between. CDR3 coding DNA: TGCGCCAGCCTGAAATTTACAGGGAACACTGAAGCTTTCTTT. Protein: CASLKFTGNTEAFF.

The chain couples TRBV7-2 to TRBJ2-4; weak D call: TRBD1 (6 bases). CDR3 length equals 16 residues. Per the germline V gene, CDR1 is SGHTA and CDR2 is FQGNSA. V gave up 1 base and J gave up 0 bases, with 10 bases separating them. The CDR3 DNA reads TGTGCCAGCAGCTTAGAAAGGGGGTTAGCCAAAAACATTCAGTACTTC. It is translated as CASSLERGLAKNIQYF.